A selection of T cell receptor beta chains follows, all from one sample in a study of beta chain features in type 1 diabetes. The table came from immunoSEQ multiplex PCR; TCRdb's copy has only in-frame clones and leaves some out. The repertoire holds about 350,000 clones, about 19% seen once, with 0.044% in the top ten. The sample consisted of naive CD4+ T cells from blood. Receptors originate from a woman aged 18-29 years in good health. Both conserved end residues are trimmed from each CDR3. D genes are given only for firm matches.

d_call v_call cdr3_length cdr3_aa
- TRBV7-9 10 ASSPSIDTQY
- TRBV25-1 12 ATKDSVGTDTQY
TRBD1 TRBV11-2 13 ASTGQGAFTGELF
TRBD1 TRBV5-5 13 ASSPGTGWDYGYT
- TRBV7-3 11 ASSKESSTEAF
- TRBV10-3 11 AINPYLNSEAF
TRBD2 TRBV14 15 ASSITSGGGAYNEQF
- TRBV14 11 ASSQRSLLPTY
- TRBV30 12 AWSPTGWNTEAF
TRBD1 TRBV7-9 12 ASSRGQINEKLF
- TRBV6-5 13 ASSYSAAEAYEQY
- TRBV5-6 11 ASSLVEGGEQY
- TRBV5-1 14 ASSFAPKQDTTPLH
- TRBV5-1 12 ASSPGETGSGYT
TRBD1 TRBV5-1 17 ASSLGVLWTGSSGNTIY
TRBD1 TRBV6-5 13 ASSTLDRGLGGYT
- TRBV20-1 9 SASRGYGYT
TRBD2 TRBV7-2 13 ASSLVPGGSYEQY
- TRBV18 11 ASSPPGEETQY
- TRBV9 15 ASSVGQGNPTYNEQF
- TRBV7-2 10 ASSFPPGEQY
- TRBV4-3 12 ASLQDKGNETQY
- TRBV6-6 12 ASSYSPSVSPLH
- TRBV4-1 13 ASSQDSGVRQPQH
- TRBV4-3 14 ASSQRGQSSYNEQF
- TRBV30 12 AWSFVGGSTEAF
- TRBV11-2 13 ASSLVSGAGNTIY
- TRBV30 9 AWTWGGGYT
TRBD1 TRBV30 10 AGGQGNQPQH
- TRBV19 11 ASTLVFTGELF
TRBD1 TRBV27 13 ASSADVDRTKKAF
- TRBV29-1 9 SVRGADEQF
- TRBV6-5 14 ASSYTTGTEATEAF
TRBD1 TRBV5-4 14 ASSRWLDRGNSPLH
TRBD2 TRBV4-3 14 ASSQASGGAGETQY
- TRBV6-5 13 ASRLYREGIYEQY
TRBD1 TRBV30 13 AWSPDRGRRQPQH
- TRBV25-1 12 ATKEGSSYNEQF
TRBD1 TRBV27 13 ASSLAPGQNSPLH
TRBD1 TRBV5-6 11 ASSKTGTGDAG
TRBD2 TRBV9 13 ASSVAGLAAHEQY
- TRBV5-4 13 ASSSRTAGVTEAF
TRBD2 TRBV9 17 ASSGRTGTSGSHTDTQY
TRBD2 TRBV9 13 ASSVEAGEAGELF
- TRBV25-1 11 ASSQTGSGVQY
- TRBV7-3 12 ASSSGSGANVLT
TRBD1 TRBV30 13 AWSLRRQGNSPLH
- TRBV12-5 14 ASGFDSRSMGNTIY
- TRBV2 12 ASSRRGRTDTQY
TRBD2 TRBV10-2 15 ASSGGTSGSLLETQY
TRBD1 TRBV30 12 AWQEFGTGSEAF
TRBD2 TRBV9 12 ASSEAGALGELF
- TRBV29-1 10 SVERSAETQY
TRBD2 TRBV28 13 ASSPSGGPDNEQF
- TRBV2 12 AITFERATDTQY
- TRBV5-1 10 ASRQRGTEAF
- TRBV29-1 8 SSRDTEAF
TRBD2 TRBV7-2 13 ASSPTSGSAYEQY
TRBD1 TRBV7-2 12 ASSQDRGTSEAF
- TRBV20-1 9 SNSENTEAF